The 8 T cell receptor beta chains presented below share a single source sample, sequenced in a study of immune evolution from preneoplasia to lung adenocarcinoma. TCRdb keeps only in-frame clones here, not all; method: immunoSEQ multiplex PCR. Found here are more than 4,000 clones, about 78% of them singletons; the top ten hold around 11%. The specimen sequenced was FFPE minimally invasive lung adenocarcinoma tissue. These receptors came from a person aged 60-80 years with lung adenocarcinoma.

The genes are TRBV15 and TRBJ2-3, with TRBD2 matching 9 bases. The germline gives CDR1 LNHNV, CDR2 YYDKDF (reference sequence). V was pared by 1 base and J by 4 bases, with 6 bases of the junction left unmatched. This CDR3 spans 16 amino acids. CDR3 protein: CATSRAAGGPPDTQYF. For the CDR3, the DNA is TGTGCCACCAGCAGAGCGGCGGGGGGGCCTCCAGATACGCAGTATTTT.

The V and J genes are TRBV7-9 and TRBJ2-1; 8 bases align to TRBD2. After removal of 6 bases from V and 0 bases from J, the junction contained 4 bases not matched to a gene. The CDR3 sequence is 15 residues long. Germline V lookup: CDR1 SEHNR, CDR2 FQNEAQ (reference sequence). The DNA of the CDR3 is TGTGCCAGCAGAAAACTAGCGGACTCCTACAATGAGCAGTTCTTC. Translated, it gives CASRKLADSYNEQFF.

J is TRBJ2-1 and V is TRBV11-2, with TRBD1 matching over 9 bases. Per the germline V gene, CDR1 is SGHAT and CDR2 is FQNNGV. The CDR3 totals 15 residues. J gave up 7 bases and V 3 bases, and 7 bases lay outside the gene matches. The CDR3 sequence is CASSFADRGVNEQFF. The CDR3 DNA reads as TGTGCCAGCAGCTTCGCAGACAGGGGGGTTAATGAGCAGTTCTTC.

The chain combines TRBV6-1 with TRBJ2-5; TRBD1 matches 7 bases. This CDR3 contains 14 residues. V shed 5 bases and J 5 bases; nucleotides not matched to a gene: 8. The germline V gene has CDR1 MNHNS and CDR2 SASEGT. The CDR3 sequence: CASSTLQGTETQYF. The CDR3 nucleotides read TGTGCCAGCAGTACTCTACAGGGGACCGAGACCCAGTACTTC.

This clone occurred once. The CDR3 sequence: CASSLGSVAITYEQYF. CDR3 DNA sequence: TGTGCCAGCAGCCTAGGCAGCGTGGCCATAACCTACGAGCAGTACTTC. The chain is built from TRBV28 and TRBJ2-7; D is undetermined. Germline V gene lookup returns CDR1 MDHEN and CDR2 SYDVKM. CDR3 length: 16 amino acids. Trimming stripped 6 bases from V and 2 bases from J, with 20 bases between.

CDR3 coding DNA: TGTGCCACCAGCAGAGCAGGGGGAAATGAAAAACTGTTTTTT. It codes for CATSRAGGNEKLFF. V and J are TRBV15 and TRBJ1-4; TRBD1 agrees at 7 bases. Germline assignment: CDR1 LNHNV and CDR2 YYDKDF (reference sequence). The CDR3 is made up of 14 amino acids. Trimming took 1 base from V and 5 from J; bases not matched to a gene: 1.

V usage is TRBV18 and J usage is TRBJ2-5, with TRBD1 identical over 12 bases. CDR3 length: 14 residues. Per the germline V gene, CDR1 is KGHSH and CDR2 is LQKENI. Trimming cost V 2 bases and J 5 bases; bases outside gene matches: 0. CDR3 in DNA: TGTGCCAGCTCACCAGGGACAGGGGGCGAGACCCAGTACTTC. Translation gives CASSPGTGGETQYF. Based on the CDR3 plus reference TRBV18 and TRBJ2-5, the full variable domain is NAGVMQNPRHLVRRRGQEARLRCSPMKGHSHVYWYRQLPEEGLKFMVYLQKENIIDESGMPKERFSAEFPKEGPSILRIQQVVRGDSAAYFCASSPGTGGETQYFGPGTRLLVL.

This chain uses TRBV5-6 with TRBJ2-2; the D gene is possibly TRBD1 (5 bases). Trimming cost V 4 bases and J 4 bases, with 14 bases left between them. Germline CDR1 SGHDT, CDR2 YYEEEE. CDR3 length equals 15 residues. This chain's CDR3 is CASSARQFRTGELFF. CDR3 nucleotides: TGTGCCAGCAGCGCAAGACAGTTTCGCACCGGGGAGCTGTTTTTT.